This T cell receptor (beta chain) was profiled in a study of shared clonotypes between healthy human individuals (dated by TCRdb to 2018 to 2020). Notes on the research overall: The cohort included a few men and a couple of women between 18 and 49 years of age. To increase sequencing depth and limit assay-specific biases, TCR repertoire library preparation and sequencing were carried out by different laboratories using diverse techniques. Leukapheresis yielded between about 0.9 and 8.9 billion PBMCs per donor. Per donor, three plates each were used for CD4 naive and CD4 memory, two for CD8 naive, and one for CD8 memory. The study deeply sequenced blood TCR repertoires of about 5 healthy adults to estimate repertoire size and the extent of clonotype sharing between individuals.

Results the study describes overall, beyond this receptor: When several donors were compared, the shared fraction of clonotypes was around 4.6% for naive CD4, 3% to 4% for naive CD8, more than 2% for memory CD4, and less than 0.45% for memory CD8. Incomplete sequencing was indicated by rarefaction of sorted-subset datasets, despite the large sequencing depth. Larger estimated clonotype richness was generally found for naive subsets than for memory subsets. The genetic and exposure-history diversity represented was limited by the small number of donors. Higher generation probabilities were observed for clonotypes shared by all four sorted-subset donors than for non-shared clonotypes. Pairwise subsampling indicated that sequencing depth was expected to affect the degree of clonotype sharing among donors. Only blood was sampled, and tissue TCR repertoires likely differ from those in blood.

Healthy HIV-negative adults with no recently reported acute infections or vaccinations were included as donors. Every donor was a Caucasian adult living in Nashville, Tennessee, USA. CD4+ T cells were enriched by magnetic negative selection; naive cells were then positively selected on CD45RA, and the negative fraction formed the memory subset. Blood was collected by leukapheresis, and PBMCs were isolated by Ficoll-Histopaque density gradient centrifugation and then cryopreserved in liquid nitrogen vapor phase. Analytical flow cytometry was used to check the purity and quantity of each magnetically sorted T cell population. Each sorted fraction had its genomic DNA isolated and then quantified by UV absorbance on a Nanodrop 2000c. Using the deep immunoSEQ assay, TCR CDR3 regions were amplified from genomic DNA by multiplex PCR. Genomic DNA extracted from each cell subset was distributed evenly over all wells of several immunoSEQ 96-well plates, and each plate served as one replicate. For sorted subsets, around 200 ng genomic DNA, equal to 30,000 or so T cell genomes, was loaded into each replicate PCR. Purified libraries were quantified with a Qubit 3.0 fluorometer, sized on a Bioanalyzer 2100, and re-quantified with the KAPA Library Quantification kit. A separate single-read 150-cycle Illumina NextSeq 550 flow cell was used to sequence each immunoSEQ 96-well plate. Per the source publication's procedure: Because the immunoSEQ output included only junctional sequences and no quality scores, the filtering could not be the same as the filtering used for full-length reads. To assign V/J genes and CDR3, sequences were annotated against IMGT germline references using PyIR, a Python wrapper for IgBLAST v1.9. Any read was removed if the V/J assignment was weak (E-value above 1e-6), the CDR3 was missing, or the read contained stop codons, out-of-frame junctions, or ambiguous translated residues. V3J clonotypes were defined by identical inferred V gene, J gene, and CDR3 amino acid sequence. Percentage overlap between repertoires was calculated by dividing the number of shared unique clonotypes by the size of the smaller repertoire. Repertoire richness was assessed with RTK rarefaction, the Chao1 estimator, and Recon v2.1 estimates of unobserved clonotypes. Generation probabilities for all TCRbeta clonotypes obtained by the gDNA method from several donors were computed using OLGA. TCRdb re-hosts the immuneACCESS table, in-frame sequences only. Its copies lack some clones; in the studies checked, an unresolved V gene accounts for under half of them, and the cause for the rest is not known. That table supplies the V and J calls and clone size; D and trimming were determined from the DNA. Across this sample there are around 1.1 million clones, with approximately 75% seen only once. The top ten hold about 0.94% of the sample.

With respect to this clone: This clone's antigen is unknown. One base away there is no much larger clone; base qualities are not given.

From a lookup of the germline V gene, CDR1 and CDR2 are SNHLY and FYNNEI. The germline V and J ends show losses of 6 bases and 7 bases respectively, and no gene match explains 6 bases of the junction. Counted from cysteine to phenylalanine, this CDR3 has 14 amino acids. Here the CDR3 DNA is all that survives: 42 bases in frame from base 1. The sequenced sample consisted of memory CD4+ T cells from PBMCs. The cell subset or site tag for this specimen amounts to: CD45RA-negative fraction. Recombination joined TRBV2 with TRBJ1-4, with TRBD1 matching 9 junction bases. The TCR originated in a man aged 18 to 29 in good health. Some clones in this sample may be carry-over from other donors' samples. The CDR3 loop reads CASRTGQGGEKLFF. The DNA is TGTGCCAGCAGGACGGGACAGGGTGGTGAAAAACTGTTTTTT.